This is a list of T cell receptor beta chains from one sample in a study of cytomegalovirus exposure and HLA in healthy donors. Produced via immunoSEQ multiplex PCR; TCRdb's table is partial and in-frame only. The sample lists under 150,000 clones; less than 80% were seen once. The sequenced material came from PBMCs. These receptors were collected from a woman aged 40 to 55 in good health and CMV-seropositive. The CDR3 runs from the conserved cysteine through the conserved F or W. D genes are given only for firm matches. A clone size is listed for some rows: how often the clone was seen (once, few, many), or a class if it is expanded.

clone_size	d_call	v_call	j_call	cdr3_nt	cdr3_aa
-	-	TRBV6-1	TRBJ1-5	TGTGCCAGCAGTGAAAACCCCCCGCGGGTCAATCAGCCCCAGCATTTT	CASSENPPRVNQPQHF
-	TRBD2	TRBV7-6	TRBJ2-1	TGTGCCAGCAGCTTAGATTCCCCTAGCGGGAAAATTTGGAATGAGCAGTTCTTC	CASSLDSPSGKIWNEQFF
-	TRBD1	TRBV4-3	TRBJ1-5	TGCGCCAGCAGCCTAGGACAGGGGAGTCAGCCCCAGCATTTT	CASSLGQGSQPQHF
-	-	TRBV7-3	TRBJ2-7	TGTGCCAGCAACAAACTAAATGGAGGGATCTACGAGCAGTACTTC	CASNKLNGGIYEQYF
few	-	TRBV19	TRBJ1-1	TGTGCCAGTAGTATAGACGAGGACACTGAAGCTTTCTTT	CASSIDEDTEAFF
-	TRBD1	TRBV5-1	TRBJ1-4	TGCGCCAGCAGCACGGGACAGGGGAATGAAAAACTGTTTTTT	CASSTGQGNEKLFF
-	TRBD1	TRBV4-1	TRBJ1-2	TGCGCCAGCAGCCAAGACTCGACAGGGATCTATGGCTACACCTTC	CASSQDSTGIYGYTF
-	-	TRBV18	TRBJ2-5	TGTGCCAGCAGCCGACAGAGACAAGAGACCCAGTACTTC	CASSRQRQETQYF
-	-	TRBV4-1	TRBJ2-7	TGCGCCAGCAGCCATGAGAGCTCCTACGAGCAGTACTTC	CASSHESSYEQYF
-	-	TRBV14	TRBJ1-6	TGTGCCAGCAGCCAAGTTTTCGGGGATCCACCCCTCCACTTT	CASSQVFGDPPLHF
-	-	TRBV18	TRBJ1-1	TGTGCCAGCTCATCAGGGCTGAACACTGAAGCTTTCTTT	CASSSGLNTEAFF
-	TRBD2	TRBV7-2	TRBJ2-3	TGTGCCAGCAGCTTAGTCCCCAGCGGGGGGGCAGATACGCAGTATTTT	CASSLVPSGGADTQYF
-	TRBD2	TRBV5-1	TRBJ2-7	TGCGCCAGCAGAGGGGCGGGGGGCTACGAGCAGTACTTC	CASRGAGGYEQYF
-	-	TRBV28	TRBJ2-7	TGTGCCAGCAGTCCTAATTACGAGCAGTACTTC	CASSPNYEQYF
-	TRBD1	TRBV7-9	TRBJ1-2	TGTGCCAGCAGCTCTACCTGGGACAGGACCCTTACTAACTATGGCTACACCTTC	CASSSTWDRTLTNYGYTF
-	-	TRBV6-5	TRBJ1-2	TGTGCCAGCAACCCCGGCCCTCGGGGGAGCTACACCTTC	CASNPGPRGSYTF
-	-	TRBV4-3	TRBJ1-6	TGCGCCAGCAGCCCAACAGGTGGTTCTAATTCACCCCTCCACTTT	CASSPTGGSNSPLHF
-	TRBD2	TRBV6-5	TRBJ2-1	TGTGCCAGCAGTGCACTAGCGGGGGAACGGGCTGAGCAGTTCTTC	CASSALAGERAEQFF
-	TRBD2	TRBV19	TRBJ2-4	TGTGCCAGTAGTGTGGGACTAGCGGGAGGGAACATTCAGTACTTC	CASSVGLAGGNIQYF
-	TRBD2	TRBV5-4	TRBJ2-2	TGTGCCAGCTTCGACAGGACTAGCGGAAGCACCGGGGAGCTGTTTTTT	CASFDRTSGSTGELFF
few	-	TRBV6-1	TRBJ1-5	TGTGCCAGCAGTGCGAAATTGGGATCGGGGAACGGCAATCAGCCCCAGCATTTT	CASSAKLGSGNGNQPQHF
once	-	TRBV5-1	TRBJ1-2	TGCGCCAGCAGCGGCCAGGAGGGGTATGGCTACACCTTC	CASSGQEGYGYTF
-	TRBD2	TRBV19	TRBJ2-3	TGTGCCAGTAGTATCAGCGGGATCAACACAGATACGCAGTATTTT	CASSISGINTDTQYF
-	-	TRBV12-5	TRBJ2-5	TGTGCTAGTGCCCTATTAGCCCGAGACGGAGCCCAGTACTTC	CASALLARDGAQYF
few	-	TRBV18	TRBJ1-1	TGTGCCAGCTCACCAGGGTCGGGAACTGAAGCTTTCTTT	CASSPGSGTEAFF
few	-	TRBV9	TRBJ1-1	TGTGCCAGCAGCCCCCGGGAGAGTAACACTGAAGCTTTCTTT	CASSPRESNTEAFF
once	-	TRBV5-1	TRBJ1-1	TGCGCCAGCAGCTTTAATTTGAACACTGAAGCTTTCTTT	CASSFNLNTEAFF
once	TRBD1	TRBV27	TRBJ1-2	TGTGCCAGCAGTTTCGGGACAGGGTATGGCTACACCTTC	CASSFGTGYGYTF
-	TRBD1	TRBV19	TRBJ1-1	TGTGCCACTTCACCGGGACAGGGGAGTGGGAATGAAGCTTTCTTT	CATSPGQGSGNEAFF